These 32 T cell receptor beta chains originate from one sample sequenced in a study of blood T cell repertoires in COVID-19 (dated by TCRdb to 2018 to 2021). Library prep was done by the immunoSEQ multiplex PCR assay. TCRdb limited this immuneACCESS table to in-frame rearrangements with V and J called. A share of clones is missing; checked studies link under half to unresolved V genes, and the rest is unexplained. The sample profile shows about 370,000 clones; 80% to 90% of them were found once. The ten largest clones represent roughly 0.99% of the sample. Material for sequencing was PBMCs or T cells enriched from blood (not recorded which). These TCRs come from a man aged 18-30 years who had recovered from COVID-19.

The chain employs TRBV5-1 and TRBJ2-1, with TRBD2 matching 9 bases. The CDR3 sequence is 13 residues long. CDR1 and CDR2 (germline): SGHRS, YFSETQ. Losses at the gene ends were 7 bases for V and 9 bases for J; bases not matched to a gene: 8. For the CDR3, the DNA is TGCGCCAGCGGAATAGCGGGAGCGATTGAGCAGTTCTTC. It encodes CASGIAGAIEQFF.

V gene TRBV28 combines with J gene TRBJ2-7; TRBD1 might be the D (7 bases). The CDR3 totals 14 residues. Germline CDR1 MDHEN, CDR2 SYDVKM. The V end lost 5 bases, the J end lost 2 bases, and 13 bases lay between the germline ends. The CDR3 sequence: CASSPAGTAYEQYF. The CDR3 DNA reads TGTGCCAGCAGTCCCGCGGGGACAGCCTACGAGCAGTACTTC.

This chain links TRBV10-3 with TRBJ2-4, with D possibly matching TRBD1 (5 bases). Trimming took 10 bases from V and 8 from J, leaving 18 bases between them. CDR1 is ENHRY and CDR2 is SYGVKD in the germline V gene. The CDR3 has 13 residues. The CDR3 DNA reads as TGTGCCACCTCTCCCAGGGAAGGGGACATTCAGTACTTC. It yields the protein CATSPREGDIQYF.

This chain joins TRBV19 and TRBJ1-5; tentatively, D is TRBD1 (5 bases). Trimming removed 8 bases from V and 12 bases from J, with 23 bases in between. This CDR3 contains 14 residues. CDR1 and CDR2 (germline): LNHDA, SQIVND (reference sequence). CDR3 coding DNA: TGTGCCAGTCAGACCTGGGGCGGGAGAACGCTCCAGCATTTT. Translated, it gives CASQTWGGRTLQHF.

The CDR3 protein is CASSSGGSNEQFF. In DNA form, the CDR3 reads TGCGCCAGCAGTAGCGGGGGCTCAAATGAGCAGTTCTTC. The chain combines TRBV10-2 with TRBJ2-1; 8 nucleotides align to TRBD2. Per the germline V gene, CDR1 is WSHSY and CDR2 is SAAADI. The CDR3 consists of 13 residues. V shed 5 bases, J shed 7 bases, and the junction held 4 bases outside the gene matches.

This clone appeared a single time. The CDR3 here is CASSIAEGSQPQHF. In DNA, the CDR3 is TGTGCCAGTAGTATAGCAGAGGGAAGCCAGCCCCAGCATTTT. V gene TRBV19 combines with J gene TRBJ1-5; D remains unclear. The CDR3 has 14 amino acids. Deletions cut 1 base from V and 7 bases from J, with 11 bases between. The germline CDR1 and CDR2 sequences are LNHDA and SQIVND (reference sequence).

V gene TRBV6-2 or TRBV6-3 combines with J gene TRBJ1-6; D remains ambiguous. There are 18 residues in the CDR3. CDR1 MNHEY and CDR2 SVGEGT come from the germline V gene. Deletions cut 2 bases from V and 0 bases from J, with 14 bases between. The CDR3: CASSYGFGGSSYNSPLHF. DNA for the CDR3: TGTGCCAGCAGTTACGGTTTTGGAGGAAGCTCCTATAATTCACCCCTCCACTTT.

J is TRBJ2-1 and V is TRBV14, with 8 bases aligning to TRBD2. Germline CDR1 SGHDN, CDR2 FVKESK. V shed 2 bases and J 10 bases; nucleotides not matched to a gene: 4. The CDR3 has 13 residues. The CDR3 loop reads CASSQTGGLEQFF. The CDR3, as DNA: TGTGCCAGCAGCCAAACGGGAGGGCTGGAGCAGTTCTTC.

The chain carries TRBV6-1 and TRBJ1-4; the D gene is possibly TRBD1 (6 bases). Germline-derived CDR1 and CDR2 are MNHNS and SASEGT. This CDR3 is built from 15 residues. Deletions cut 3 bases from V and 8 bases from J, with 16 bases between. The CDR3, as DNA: TGTGCCAGCAGTGAGGAGGCAGGGGCTTGGGAAAAACTGTTTTTT. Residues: CASSEEAGAWEKLFF.

The CDR3 coding sequence is TGCGCCAGCAGCCAAGAAAGTTCAGTGATCTATGGCTACACCTTC. It translates to CASSQESSVIYGYTF. The chain has TRBV4-3 and TRBJ1-2; D gene ambiguous. The V gene's germline CDR1 is LGHNA and CDR2 YSLEER. CDR3 length equals 15 residues. V was clipped by 0 bases and J by 4 bases, with 12 bases between them.

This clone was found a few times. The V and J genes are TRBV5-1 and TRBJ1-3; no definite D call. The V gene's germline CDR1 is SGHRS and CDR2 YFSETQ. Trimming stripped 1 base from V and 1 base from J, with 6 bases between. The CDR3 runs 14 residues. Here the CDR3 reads CASSLPGSGNTIYF. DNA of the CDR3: TGCGCCAGCAGCTTGCCAGGTTCTGGAAACACCATATATTTT.

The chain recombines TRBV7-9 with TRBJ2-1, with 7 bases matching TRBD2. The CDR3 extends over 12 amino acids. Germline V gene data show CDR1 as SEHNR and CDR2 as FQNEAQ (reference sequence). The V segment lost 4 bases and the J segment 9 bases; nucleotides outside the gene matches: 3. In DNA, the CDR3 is TGTGCCAGCAGCTCCCGGACTAGTGAGCAGTTCTTC. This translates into CASSSRTSEQFF.

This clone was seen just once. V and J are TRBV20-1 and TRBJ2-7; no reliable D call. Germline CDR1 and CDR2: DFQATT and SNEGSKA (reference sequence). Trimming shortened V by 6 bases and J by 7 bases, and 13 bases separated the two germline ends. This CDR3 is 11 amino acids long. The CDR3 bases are TGCAGTGCCCCCCTCTCGGTGGAGCAGTACTTC. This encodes CSAPLSVEQYF.

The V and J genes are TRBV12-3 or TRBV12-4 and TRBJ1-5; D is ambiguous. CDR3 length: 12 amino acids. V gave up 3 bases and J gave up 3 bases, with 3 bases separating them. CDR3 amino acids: CASSLANQPQHF. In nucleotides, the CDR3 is TGTGCCAGCAGTTTGGCCAATCAGCCCCAGCATTTT.

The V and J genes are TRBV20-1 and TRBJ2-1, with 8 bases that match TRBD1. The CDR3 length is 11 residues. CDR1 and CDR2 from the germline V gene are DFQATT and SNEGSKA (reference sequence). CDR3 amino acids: CRGTGDNEQFF. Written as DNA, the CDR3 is TGCAGGGGGACAGGAGACAATGAGCAGTTCTTC.

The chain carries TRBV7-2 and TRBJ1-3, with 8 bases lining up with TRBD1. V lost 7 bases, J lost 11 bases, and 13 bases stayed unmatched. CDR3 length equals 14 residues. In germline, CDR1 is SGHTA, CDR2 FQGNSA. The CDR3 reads CASTDPPMDRAIYF. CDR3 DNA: TGTGCCAGCACTGATCCACCCATGGACAGGGCCATATATTTT.

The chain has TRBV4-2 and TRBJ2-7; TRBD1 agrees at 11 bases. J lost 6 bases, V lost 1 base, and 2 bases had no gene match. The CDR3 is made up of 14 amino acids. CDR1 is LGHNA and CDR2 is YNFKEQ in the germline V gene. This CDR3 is CASSQGTGGREQYF. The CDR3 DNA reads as TGTGCCAGCAGCCAAGGGACAGGGGGCCGCGAGCAGTACTTC.

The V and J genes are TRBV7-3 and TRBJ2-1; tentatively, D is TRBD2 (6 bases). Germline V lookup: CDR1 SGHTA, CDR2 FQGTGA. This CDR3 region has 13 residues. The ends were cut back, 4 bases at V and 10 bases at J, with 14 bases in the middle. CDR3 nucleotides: TGTGCCAGCAGCTCTTCCAACGCGGGGGAGCAGTTCTTC. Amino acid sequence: CASSSSNAGEQFF. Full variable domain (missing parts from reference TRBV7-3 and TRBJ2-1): GAGVSQTPSNKVTEKGKYVELRCDPISGHTALYWYRQSLGQGPEFLIYFQGTGAADDSGLPNDRFFAVRPEGSVSTLKIQRTERGDSAVYLCASSSSNAGEQFFGPGTRLTVL.

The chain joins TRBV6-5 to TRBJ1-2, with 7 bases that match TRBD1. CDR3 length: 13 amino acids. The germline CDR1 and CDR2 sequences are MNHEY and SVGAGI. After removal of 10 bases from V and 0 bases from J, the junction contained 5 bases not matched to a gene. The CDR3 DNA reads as TGTGCCACCACGACAGGGACTAACTATGGCTACACCTTC. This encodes CATTTGTNYGYTF.

Here the CDR3 DNA reads TGCAGCGCCATACCAGGGACTCTAAATGAGCAGTTCTTC. Its protein product is CSAIPGTLNEQFF. This rearrangement joins TRBV29-1 to TRBJ2-1, with D possibly being TRBD2 (6 bases). The V end was cut by 7 bases, the J end by 7 bases, with 17 bases between. The CDR3 length is 13 residues. Germline lookup yields CDR1 SQVTM and CDR2 ANQGSEA.

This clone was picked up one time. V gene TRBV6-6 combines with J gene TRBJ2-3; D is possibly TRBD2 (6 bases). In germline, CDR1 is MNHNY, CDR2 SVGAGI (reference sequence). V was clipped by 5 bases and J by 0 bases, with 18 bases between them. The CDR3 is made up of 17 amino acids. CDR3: CASSGSNLAYSTDTQYF. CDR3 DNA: TGTGCCAGCAGTGGATCCAACCTAGCGTATAGCACAGATACGCAGTATTTT.

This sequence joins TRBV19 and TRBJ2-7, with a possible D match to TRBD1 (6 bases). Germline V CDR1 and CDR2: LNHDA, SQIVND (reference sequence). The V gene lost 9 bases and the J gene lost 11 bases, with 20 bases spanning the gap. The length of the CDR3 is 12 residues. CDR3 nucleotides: TGTGCCAGCCACGAACACCACAGGGATAAGTACTTC. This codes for CASHEHHRDKYF.

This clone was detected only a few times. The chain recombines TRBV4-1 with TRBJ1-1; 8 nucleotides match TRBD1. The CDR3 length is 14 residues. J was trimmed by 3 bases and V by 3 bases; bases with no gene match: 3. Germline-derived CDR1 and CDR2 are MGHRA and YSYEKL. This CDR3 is CASSHLTGDTEAFF. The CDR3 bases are TGCGCCAGCAGCCACTTGACAGGGGACACTGAAGCTTTCTTT.

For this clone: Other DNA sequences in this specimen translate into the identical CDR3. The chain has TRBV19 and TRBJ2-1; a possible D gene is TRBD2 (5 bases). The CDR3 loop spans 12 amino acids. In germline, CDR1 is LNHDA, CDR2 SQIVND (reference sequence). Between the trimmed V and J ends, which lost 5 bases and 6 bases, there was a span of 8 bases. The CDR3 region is CASSFRGNEQFF. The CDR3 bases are TGTGCCAGTAGTTTTCGGGGCAATGAGCAGTTCTTC.

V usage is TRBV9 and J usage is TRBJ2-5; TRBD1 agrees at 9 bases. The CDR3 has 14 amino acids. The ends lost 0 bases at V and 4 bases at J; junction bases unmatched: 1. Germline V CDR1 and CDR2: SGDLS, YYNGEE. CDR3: CASSVGGQGETQYF. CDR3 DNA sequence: TGTGCCAGCAGCGTAGGGGGACAGGGAGAGACCCAGTACTTC.

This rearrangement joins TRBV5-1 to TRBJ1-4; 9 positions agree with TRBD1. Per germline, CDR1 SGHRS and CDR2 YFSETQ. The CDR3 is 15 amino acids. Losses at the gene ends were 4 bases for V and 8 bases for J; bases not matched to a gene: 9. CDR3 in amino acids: CASSLEGDRAEKLFF. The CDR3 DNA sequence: TGCGCCAGCAGCCTGGAAGGGGACAGGGCGGAAAAACTGTTTTTT. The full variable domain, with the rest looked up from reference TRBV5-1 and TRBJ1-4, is KAGVTQTPRYLIKTRGQQVTLSCSPISGHRSVSWYQQTPGQGLQFLFEYFSETQRNKGNFPGRFSGRQFSNSRSEMNVSTLELGDSALYLCASSLEGDRAEKLFFGSGTQLSVL.

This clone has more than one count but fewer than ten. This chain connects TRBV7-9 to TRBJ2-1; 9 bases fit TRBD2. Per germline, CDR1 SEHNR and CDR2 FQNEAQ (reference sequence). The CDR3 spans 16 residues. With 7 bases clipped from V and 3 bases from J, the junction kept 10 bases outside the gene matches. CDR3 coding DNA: TGTGCCAGCACCAAAACCAAGCGGGAGGACTACAATGAGCAGTTCTTC. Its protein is CASTKTKREDYNEQFF.

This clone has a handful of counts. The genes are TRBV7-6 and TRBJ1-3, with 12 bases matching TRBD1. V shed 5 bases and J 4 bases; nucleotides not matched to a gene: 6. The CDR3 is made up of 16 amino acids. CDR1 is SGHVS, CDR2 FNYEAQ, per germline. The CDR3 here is CASSPLGQGAGNTIYF. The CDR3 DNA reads TGTGCCAGCAGCCCATTGGGACAGGGGGCGGGAAACACCATATATTTT.

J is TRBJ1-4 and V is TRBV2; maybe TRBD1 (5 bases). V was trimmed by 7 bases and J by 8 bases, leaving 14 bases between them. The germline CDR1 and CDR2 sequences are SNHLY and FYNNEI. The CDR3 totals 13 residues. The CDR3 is CASMKGLREKLFF. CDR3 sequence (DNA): TGTGCCAGCATGAAGGGGCTAAGGGAAAAACTGTTTTTT.

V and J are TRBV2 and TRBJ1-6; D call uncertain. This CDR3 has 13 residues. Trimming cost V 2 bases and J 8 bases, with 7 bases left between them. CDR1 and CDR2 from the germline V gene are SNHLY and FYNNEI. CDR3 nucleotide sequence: TGTGCCAGCAGTGAATCGGAGTATTCACCCCTCCACTTT. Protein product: CASSESEYSPLHF.

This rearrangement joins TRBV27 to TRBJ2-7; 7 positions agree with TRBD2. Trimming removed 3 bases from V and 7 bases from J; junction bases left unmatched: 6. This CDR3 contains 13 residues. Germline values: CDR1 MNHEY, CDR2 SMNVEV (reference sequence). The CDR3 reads CASSFSTGGEQYF. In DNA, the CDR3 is TGTGCCAGCAGTTTCTCCACGGGGGGTGAGCAGTACTTC.

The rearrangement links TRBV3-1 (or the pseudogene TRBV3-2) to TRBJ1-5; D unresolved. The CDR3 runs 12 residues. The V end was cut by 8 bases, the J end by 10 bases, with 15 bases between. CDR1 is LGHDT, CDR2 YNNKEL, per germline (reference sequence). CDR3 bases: TGTGCCAGCTCTAGCCTTTCGGGTCCCCAGCATTTT. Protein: CASSSLSGPQHF.